The TCR beta chain described here comes from a study of blood T cell repertoires in COVID-19. TCRdb's copy holds only in-frame clones and misses some; the assay was immunoSEQ multiplex PCR. The sample records about 430,000 clones, 70% to 90% being singletons. The CDR3 spans 15 residues. Germline CDR1 reads MDHEN; CDR2 reads SYDVKM. The trim removed 5 bases at V and 5 bases at J, leaving 9 bases unmatched. The sequenced sample was PBMCs or T cells enriched from blood (not recorded which). This receptor was taken from a woman aged 18-30 years who had been exposed to COVID-19. The genes are TRBV28 and TRBJ1-2, with 9 bases matching TRBD1. The CDR3 DNA follows: TGTGCCAGCAGTCGCGGGACAGGGCGATCATATGGCTACACCTTC. It is translated as CASSRGTGRSYGYTF.